This T cell receptor (beta chain) was sequenced for a study of shared clonotypes between healthy human individuals. TCRdb's table, derived via immunoSEQ multiplex PCR, lists solely in-frame clones and lacks some. The sample has hundreds of thousands of clones, around 72% seen once. Deletions cut 3 bases from V and 6 bases from J, with 9 bases between. Germline-derived CDR1 and CDR2 are SGHRS and YFSETQ. CDR3 length: 13 residues. The sequencing sample was made of memory CD4+ T cells sorted from blood. This sample's subset: CD45RA-negative fraction. The origin of this receptor is a woman aged 25 to 39 in good health. The V gene is TRBV5-1, the J gene TRBJ2-2; a weak D match, TRBD1 (5 bases). The CDR3 region is CASSSQEPGELFF. The CDR3, as DNA: TGCGCCAGCAGCTCACAGGAACCCGGGGAGCTGTTTTTT.